Listed below are T cell receptor beta chains from one sample, sequenced in a study of long-term antiretroviral therapy in people with HIV. Data came from immunoSEQ multiplex PCR; TCRdb stores just in-frame clones and leaves some out. The sample records about 29,000 clones, 78% being singletons. The source was unsorted PBMCs, collected 1.5 years before starting antiretroviral therapy. The receptors shown here come from a man aged 18 to 35 with HIV. CDR3s include the opening cysteine and the closing phenylalanine or tryptophan. Each record gives: clone size, V gene, D gene, J gene, CDR3 DNA, CDR3 protein. A D gene is named only where the DNA matches it firmly. Rows give clone size only sometimes, using once, few, many, or a class for an expanded clone.

size: -; V: TRBV4-1; D: -; J: TRBJ1-2; DNA: TGCGCCAGCAGCCAAGATAGAGGGTTAAACTATGGCTACACCTTC; CDR3: CASSQDRGLNYGYTF
size: -; V: TRBV5-1; D: -; J: TRBJ2-5; DNA: TGCGCCAGCAGCTTGGGACTGGGAACTAGAGAGACCCAGTACTTC; CDR3: CASSLGLGTRETQYF
size: -; V: TRBV7-2; D: -; J: TRBJ1-6; DNA: TGTGCCAGCAGCTTAGCCCTGGGGCGGTCACCCCTCCACTTT; CDR3: CASSLALGRSPLHF
size: few; V: TRBV4-1; D: -; J: TRBJ2-1; DNA: TGCGCCAGCAGCCACCGAGTGGGCGGCTACAATGAGCAGTTCTTC; CDR3: CASSHRVGGYNEQFF
size: -; V: TRBV5-1; D: -; J: TRBJ1-3; DNA: TGCGCCAGCAGCTTGTGGACCTCTGGAAACACCATATATTTT; CDR3: CASSLWTSGNTIYF
size: once; V: TRBV23-1; D: -; J: TRBJ2-1; DNA: TGCGCCAGCAGTCGTCGGACACCCAACAATGAGCAGTTCTTC; CDR3: CASSRRTPNNEQFF
size: -; V: TRBV30; D: -; J: TRBJ1-2; DNA: TGTGCCTGGAGTCCCAGTACTAACTATGGCTACACCTTC; CDR3: CAWSPSTNYGYTF
size: -; V: TRBV28; D: TRBD1; J: TRBJ2-1; DNA: TGTGCCAGCAGCACGGGACAGGGGTACAATGAGCAGTTCTTC; CDR3: CASSTGQGYNEQFF
size: once; V: TRBV7-2; D: TRBD2; J: TRBJ2-7; DNA: TGTGCCAGCAGCTTGAGCGGGGGGGCCTCCTACGAGCAGTACTTC; CDR3: CASSLSGGASYEQYF
size: -; V: TRBV6-4; D: TRBD2; J: TRBJ2-1; DNA: TGTGCCAGCAGTGAAGAGGCGGGAGGGCCAGGCAATGAGCAGTTCTTC; CDR3: CASSEEAGGPGNEQFF
size: -; V: TRBV7-9; D: -; J: TRBJ1-2; DNA: TGTGCCAGCAGCTCCCAAAGGGTTGGCTATGGCTACACCTTC; CDR3: CASSSQRVGYGYTF
size: -; V: TRBV4-3; D: -; J: TRBJ1-1; DNA: TGCGCCAGCAGCCAAGATACCCTCCCAGGGTCCTACATTAACACTGAAGCTTTCTTT; CDR3: CASSQDTLPGSYINTEAFF
size: -; V: TRBV5-1; D: TRBD1; J: TRBJ2-7; DNA: TGCGCCAGCAGCTTGGGACAGGGAGTCCACGAGCAGTACTTC; CDR3: CASSLGQGVHEQYF
size: few; V: TRBV19; D: -; J: TRBJ2-5; DNA: TGTGCCACCCGAGACGTTGGAGAGACCCAGTACTTC; CDR3: CATRDVGETQYF
size: -; V: TRBV6-1; D: -; J: TRBJ1-1; DNA: TGTGCCAGCAGTGAAGGACGGAACACTGAAGCTTTCTTT; CDR3: CASSEGRNTEAFF
size: -; V: TRBV7-2; D: -; J: TRBJ2-7; DNA: TGTGCCAGCAGCCCGGTAGCGTACGAGCAGTACTTC; CDR3: CASSPVAYEQYF
size: once; V: TRBV4-1; D: TRBD1; J: TRBJ2-7; DNA: TGCGCCAGCAGCCAACACCGGGACAGGGGGTTCGTTAACGAGCAGTACTTC; CDR3: CASSQHRDRGFVNEQYF
size: -; V: TRBV5-1; D: TRBD2; J: TRBJ2-3; DNA: TGCGCCAGCAGCTTAGATGGACTAGCGGGCCTCACAGATACGCAGTATTTT; CDR3: CASSLDGLAGLTDTQYF
size: -; V: TRBV2; D: -; J: TRBJ1-1; DNA: TGTGCCAGCAGTGGACCTACCCCCGAAGCTTTCTTT; CDR3: CASSGPTPEAFF
size: -; V: TRBV28; D: TRBD1; J: TRBJ2-1; DNA: TGTGCCAGCAGTTCTCCCGATACCCTGACAGGGCGGGCGGAGCAGTTCTTC; CDR3: CASSSPDTLTGRAEQFF
size: -; V: TRBV2; D: -; J: TRBJ2-7; DNA: TGTGCCAGCAGTGATGGGCACAGCTCCTACGAGCAGTACTTC; CDR3: CASSDGHSSYEQYF
size: -; V: TRBV5-6; D: -; J: TRBJ2-4; DNA: TGTGCCAGCAGCGGGGGGCCGGTCTATCCCAAAAACATTCAGTACTTC; CDR3: CASSGGPVYPKNIQYF
size: -; V: TRBV4-1; D: TRBD1; J: TRBJ2-7; DNA: TGCGCCAGCAGCCAAGAGGTATCAGGGGGACGTCGCGAGCAGTACTTC; CDR3: CASSQEVSGGRREQYF
size: -; V: TRBV7-2; D: -; J: TRBJ2-6; DNA: TGTGCCAGCAGCTTAGTCGGCCAGGCCGGGGCCAACGTCCTGACTTTC; CDR3: CASSLVGQAGANVLTF
size: -; V: TRBV5-1; D: -; J: TRBJ2-4; DNA: TGCGCCAGCAGCTCGGATGGGGGAGTAGCCAAAAACATTCAGTACTTC; CDR3: CASSSDGGVAKNIQYF
size: -; V: TRBV19; D: -; J: TRBJ2-7; DNA: TGTGCCAGTAGTATAGCATTCGGCGACGAGCAGTACTTC; CDR3: CASSIAFGDEQYF
size: -; V: TRBV19; D: -; J: TRBJ2-1; DNA: TGTGCCAGTAGTCCCACAGGGTTTGGGCGCAATGAGCAGTTCTTC; CDR3: CASSPTGFGRNEQFF
size: -; V: TRBV7-9; D: TRBD1; J: TRBJ2-1; DNA: TGTGCCAGCGAGGACCCGGGACAGGGGTTTGATGAGCAGTTCTTC; CDR3: CASEDPGQGFDEQFF
size: -; V: TRBV4-2; D: TRBD2; J: TRBJ2-1; DNA: TGTGCCAGCAGCCAAGATCCGGCGGGAGTGGTGGGCAATGAGCAGTTCTTC; CDR3: CASSQDPAGVVGNEQFF